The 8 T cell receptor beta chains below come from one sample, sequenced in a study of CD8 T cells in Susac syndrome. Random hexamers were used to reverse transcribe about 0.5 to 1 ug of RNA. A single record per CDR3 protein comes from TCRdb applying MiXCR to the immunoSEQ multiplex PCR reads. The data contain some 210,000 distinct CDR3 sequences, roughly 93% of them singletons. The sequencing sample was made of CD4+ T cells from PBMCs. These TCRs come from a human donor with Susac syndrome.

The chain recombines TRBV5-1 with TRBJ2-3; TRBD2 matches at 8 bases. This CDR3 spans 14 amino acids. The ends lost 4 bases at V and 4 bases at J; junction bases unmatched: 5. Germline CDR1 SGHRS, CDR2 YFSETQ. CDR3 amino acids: CASSRGTSSDTQYF. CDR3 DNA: TGCGCCAGCAGCCGCGGGACTAGTTCAGATACGCAGTATTTT.

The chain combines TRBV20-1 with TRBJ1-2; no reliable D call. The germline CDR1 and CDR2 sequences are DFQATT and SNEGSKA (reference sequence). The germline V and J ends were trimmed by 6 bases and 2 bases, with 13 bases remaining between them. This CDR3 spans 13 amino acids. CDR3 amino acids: CSAITGKNYGYTF. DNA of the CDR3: TGCAGTGCCATTACGGGGAAAAACTATGGCTACACCTTC.

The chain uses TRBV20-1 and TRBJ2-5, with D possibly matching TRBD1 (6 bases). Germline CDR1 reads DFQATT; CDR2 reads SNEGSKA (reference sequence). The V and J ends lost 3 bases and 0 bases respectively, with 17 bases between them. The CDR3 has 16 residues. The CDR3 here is CSARGARTEYQETQYF. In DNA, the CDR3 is TGCAGTGCTAGGGGAGCCAGGACAGAGTACCAAGAGACCCAGTACTTC.

This CDR3 is CASSHRAEAFF. The CDR3 bases are TGTGCCAGCAGCCACAGGGCTGAAGCTTTCTTT. The chain employs TRBV3-1 and TRBJ1-1; weak D call: TRBD1 (5 bases). Trimming took 3 bases from V and 6 from J, leaving 5 bases between them. The CDR3 extends over 11 amino acids. Germline V gene sequence: CDR1 LGHDT, CDR2 YNNKEL (reference sequence).

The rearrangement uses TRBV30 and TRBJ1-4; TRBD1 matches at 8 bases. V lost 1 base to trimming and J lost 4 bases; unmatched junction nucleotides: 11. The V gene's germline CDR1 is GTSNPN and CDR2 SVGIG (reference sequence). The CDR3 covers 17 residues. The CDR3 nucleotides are TGTGCCTGGAGTGGGGGAGGCCCAGGGGGCCATAATGAAAAACTGTTTTTT. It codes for CAWSGGGPGGHNEKLFF.

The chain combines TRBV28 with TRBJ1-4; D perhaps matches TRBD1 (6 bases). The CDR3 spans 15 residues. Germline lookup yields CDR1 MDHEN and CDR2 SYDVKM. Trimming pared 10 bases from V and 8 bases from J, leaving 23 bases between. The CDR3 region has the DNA TGTGCCATCAAGTACCCTCGGGGGGGCGACGAAAAACTGTTTTTT. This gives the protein CAIKYPRGGDEKLFF.

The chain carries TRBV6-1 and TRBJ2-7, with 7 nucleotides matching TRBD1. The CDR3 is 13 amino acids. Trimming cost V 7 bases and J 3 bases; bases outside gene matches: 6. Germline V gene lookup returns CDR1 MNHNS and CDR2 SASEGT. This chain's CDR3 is CASTADRYYEQYF. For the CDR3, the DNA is TGTGCCAGCACCGCGGACAGGTACTACGAGCAGTACTTC.

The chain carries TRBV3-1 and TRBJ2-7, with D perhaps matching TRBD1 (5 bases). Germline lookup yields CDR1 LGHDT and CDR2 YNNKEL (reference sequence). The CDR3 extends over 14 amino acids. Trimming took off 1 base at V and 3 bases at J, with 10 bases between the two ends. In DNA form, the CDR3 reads TGTGCCAGCAGCCAAGTACCTGACAGCTACGAGCAGTACTTC. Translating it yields CASSQVPDSYEQYF.